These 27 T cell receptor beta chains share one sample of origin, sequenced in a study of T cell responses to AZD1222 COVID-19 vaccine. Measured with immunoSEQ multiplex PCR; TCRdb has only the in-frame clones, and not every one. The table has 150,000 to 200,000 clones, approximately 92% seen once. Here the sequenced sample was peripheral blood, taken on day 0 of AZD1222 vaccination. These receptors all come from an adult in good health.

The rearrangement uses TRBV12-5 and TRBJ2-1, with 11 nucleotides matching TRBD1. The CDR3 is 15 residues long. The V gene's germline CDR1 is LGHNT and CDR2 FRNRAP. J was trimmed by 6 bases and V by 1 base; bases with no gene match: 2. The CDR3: CASGLGTGGSNEQFF. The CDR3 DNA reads TGTGCTAGTGGTTTGGGGACAGGGGGCTCCAATGAGCAGTTCTTC. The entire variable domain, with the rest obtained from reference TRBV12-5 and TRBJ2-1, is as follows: DARVTQTPRHKVTEMGQEVTMRCQPILGHNTVFWYRQTMMQGLELLAYFRNRAPLDDSGMPKDRFSAEMPDATLATLKIQPSEPRDSAVYFCASGLGTGGSNEQFFGPGTRLTVL.

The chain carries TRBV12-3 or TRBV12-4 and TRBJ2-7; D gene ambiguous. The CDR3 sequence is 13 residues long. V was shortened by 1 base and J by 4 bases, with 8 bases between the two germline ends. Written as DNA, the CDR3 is TGTGCCAGCAGTTTAGACGGACCTTACGAGCAGTACTTC. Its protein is CASSLDGPYEQYF.

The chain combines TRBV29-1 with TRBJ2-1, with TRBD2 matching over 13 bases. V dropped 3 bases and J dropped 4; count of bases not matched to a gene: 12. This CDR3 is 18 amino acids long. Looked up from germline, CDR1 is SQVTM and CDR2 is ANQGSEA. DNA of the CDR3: TGCAGCGTTGATAGCGAGGGACTAGCGGGACGGGCTTACAATGAGCAGTTCTTC. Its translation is CSVDSEGLAGRAYNEQFF.

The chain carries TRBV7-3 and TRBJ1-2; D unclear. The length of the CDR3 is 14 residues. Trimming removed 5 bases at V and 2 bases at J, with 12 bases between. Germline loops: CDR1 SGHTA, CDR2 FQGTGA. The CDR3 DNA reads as TGTGCCAGCAGCCCAGGTCCACAGAACTATGGCTACACCTTC. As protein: CASSPGPQNYGYTF.

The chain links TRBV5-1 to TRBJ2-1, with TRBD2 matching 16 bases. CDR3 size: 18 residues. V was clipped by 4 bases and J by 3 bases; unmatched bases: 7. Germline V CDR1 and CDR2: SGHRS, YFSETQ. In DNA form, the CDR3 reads TGCGCCAGCAGCCCGGGACTAGCGGGGGGGCAACTCTACAATGAGCAGTTCTTC. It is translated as CASSPGLAGGQLYNEQFF.

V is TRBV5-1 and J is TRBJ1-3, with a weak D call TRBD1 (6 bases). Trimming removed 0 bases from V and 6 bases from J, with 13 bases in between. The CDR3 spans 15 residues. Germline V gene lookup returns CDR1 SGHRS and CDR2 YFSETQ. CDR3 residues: CASSLVGVGANTIYF. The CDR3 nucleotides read TGCGCCAGCAGCTTGGTAGGCGTGGGGGCAAACACCATATATTTT.

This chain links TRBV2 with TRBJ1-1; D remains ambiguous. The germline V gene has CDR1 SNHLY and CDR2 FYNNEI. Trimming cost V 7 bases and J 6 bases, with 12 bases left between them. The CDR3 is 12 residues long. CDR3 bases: TGTGCCAGCACAGGCGACGGACCTGAAGCTTTCTTT. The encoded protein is CASTGDGPEAFF. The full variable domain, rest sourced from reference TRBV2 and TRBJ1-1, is EPEVTQTPSHQVTQMGQEVILRCVPISNHLYFYWYRQILGQKVEFLVSFYNNEISEKSEIFDDQFSVERPDGSNFTLKIRSTKLEDSAMYFCASTGDGPEAFFGQGTRLTVV.

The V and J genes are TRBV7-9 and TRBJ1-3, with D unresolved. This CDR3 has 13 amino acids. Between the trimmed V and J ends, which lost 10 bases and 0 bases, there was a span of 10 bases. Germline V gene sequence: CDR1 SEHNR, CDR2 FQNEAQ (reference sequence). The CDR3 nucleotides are TGTGCCAACAAAGCAGGCTCTGGAAACACCATATATTTT. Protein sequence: CANKAGSGNTIYF.

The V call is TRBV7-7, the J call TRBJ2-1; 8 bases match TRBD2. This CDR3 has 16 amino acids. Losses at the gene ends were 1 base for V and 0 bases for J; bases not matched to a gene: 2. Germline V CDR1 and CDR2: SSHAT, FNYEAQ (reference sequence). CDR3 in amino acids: CASSLEGTSSYNEQFF. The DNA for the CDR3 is TGTGCCAGCAGCTTAGAAGGGACTAGCTCCTACAATGAGCAGTTCTTC. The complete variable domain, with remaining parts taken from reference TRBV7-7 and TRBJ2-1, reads GAGVSQSPRYKVTKRGQDVTLRCDPISSHATLYWYQQALGQGPEFLTYFNYEAQPDKSGLPSDRFSAERPEGSISTLTIQRTEQRDSAMYRCASSLEGTSSYNEQFFGPGTRLTVL.

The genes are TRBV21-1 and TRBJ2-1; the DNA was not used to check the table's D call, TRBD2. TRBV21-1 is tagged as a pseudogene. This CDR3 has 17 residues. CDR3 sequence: CASSMYQAGLTYNEQFF. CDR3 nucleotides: TGTGCCAGCAGCATGTATCAAGCGGGACTAACTTACAATGAGCAGTTCTTC.

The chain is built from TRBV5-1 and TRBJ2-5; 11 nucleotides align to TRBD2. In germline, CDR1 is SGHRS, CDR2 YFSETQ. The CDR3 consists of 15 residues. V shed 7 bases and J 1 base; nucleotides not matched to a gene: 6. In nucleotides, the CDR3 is TGCGCCAGCCAACTAGCGGGAGTTACCCAAGAGACCCAGTACTTC. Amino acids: CASQLAGVTQETQYF. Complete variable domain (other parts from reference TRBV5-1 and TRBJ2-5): KAGVTQTPRYLIKTRGQQVTLSCSPISGHRSVSWYQQTPGQGLQFLFEYFSETQRNKGNFPGRFSGRQFSNSRSEMNVSTLELGDSALYLCASQLAGVTQETQYFGPGTRLLVL.

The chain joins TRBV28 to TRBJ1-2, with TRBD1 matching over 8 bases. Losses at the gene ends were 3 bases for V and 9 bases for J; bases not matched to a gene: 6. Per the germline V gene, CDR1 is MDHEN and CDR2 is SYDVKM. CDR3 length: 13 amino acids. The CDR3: CASSFSGGSSYTF. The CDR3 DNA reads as TGTGCCAGCAGTTTCTCAGGGGGCAGTAGCTACACCTTC.

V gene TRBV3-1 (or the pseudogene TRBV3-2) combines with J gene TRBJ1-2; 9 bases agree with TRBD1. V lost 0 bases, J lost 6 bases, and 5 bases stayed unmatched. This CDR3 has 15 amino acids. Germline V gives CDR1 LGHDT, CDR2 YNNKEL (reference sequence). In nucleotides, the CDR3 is TGTGCCAGCAGCCAAGAGTACAGGGGGCGGAATGGCTACACCTTC. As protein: CASSQEYRGRNGYTF.

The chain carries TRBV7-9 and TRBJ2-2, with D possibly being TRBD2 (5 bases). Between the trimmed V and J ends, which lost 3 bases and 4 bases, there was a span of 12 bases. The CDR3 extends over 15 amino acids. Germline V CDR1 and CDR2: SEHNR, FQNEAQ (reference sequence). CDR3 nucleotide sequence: TGTGCCAGCAGCTTCTCCCTAGCTGGCACCGGGGAGCTGTTTTTT. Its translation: CASSFSLAGTGELFF.

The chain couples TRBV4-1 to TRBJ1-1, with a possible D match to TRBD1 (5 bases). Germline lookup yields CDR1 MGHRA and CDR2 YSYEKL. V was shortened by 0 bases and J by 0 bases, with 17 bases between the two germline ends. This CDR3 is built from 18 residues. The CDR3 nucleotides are TGCGCCAGCAGCCAAGATCCCGATGAGGCAGGGATGAACACTGAAGCTTTCTTT. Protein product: CASSQDPDEAGMNTEAFF.

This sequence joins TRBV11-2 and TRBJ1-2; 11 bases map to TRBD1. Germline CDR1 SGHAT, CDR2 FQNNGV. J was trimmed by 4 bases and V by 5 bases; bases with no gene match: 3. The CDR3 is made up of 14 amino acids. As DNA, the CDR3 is TGTGCCAGCAGCCCCGGACAGGGGGCCTATGGCTACACCTTC. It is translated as CASSPGQGAYGYTF.

The CDR3 sequence is CASRVGQILNQPQHF. The CDR3 DNA follows: TGTGCCAGTAGGGTGGGACAGATCTTAAATCAGCCCCAGCATTTT. The chain combines TRBV19 with TRBJ1-5; 7 positions agree with TRBD1. From germline, CDR1 is LNHDA and CDR2 SQIVND (reference sequence). Trimming took 6 bases from V and 4 from J; bases not matched to a gene: 9. CDR3 length equals 15 residues.

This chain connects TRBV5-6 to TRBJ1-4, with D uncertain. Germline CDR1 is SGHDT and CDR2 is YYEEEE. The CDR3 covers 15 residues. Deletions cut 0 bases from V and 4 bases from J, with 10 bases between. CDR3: CASSLAGRVNEKLFF. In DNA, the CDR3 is TGTGCCAGCAGCTTGGCCGGGAGGGTTAATGAAAAACTGTTTTTT.

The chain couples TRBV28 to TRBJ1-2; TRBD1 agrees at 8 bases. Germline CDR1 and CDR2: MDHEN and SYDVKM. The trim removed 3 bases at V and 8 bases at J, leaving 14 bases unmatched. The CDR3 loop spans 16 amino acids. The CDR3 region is CASSFKRAGGALGYTF. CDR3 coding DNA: TGTGCCAGCAGTTTTAAGAGGGCAGGGGGCGCTTTGGGCTACACCTTC.

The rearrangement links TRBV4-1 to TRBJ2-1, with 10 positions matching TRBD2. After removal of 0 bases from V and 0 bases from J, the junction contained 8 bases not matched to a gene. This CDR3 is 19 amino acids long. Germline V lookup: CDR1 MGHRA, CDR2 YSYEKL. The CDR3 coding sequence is TGCGCCAGCAGCCAAGATCGAACTAGCGGGATAAGCTCCTACAATGAGCAGTTCTTC. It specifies CASSQDRTSGISSYNEQFF.

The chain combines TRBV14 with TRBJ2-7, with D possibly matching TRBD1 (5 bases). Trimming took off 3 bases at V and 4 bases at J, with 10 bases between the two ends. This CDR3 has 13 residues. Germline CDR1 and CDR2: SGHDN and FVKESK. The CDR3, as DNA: TGTGCCAGCAGCCAGGTCTCAGGGTACGAGCAGTACTTC. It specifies CASSQVSGYEQYF.

CDR3: CASSQDLRGNTIYF. Here the CDR3 DNA reads TGCGCCAGCAGCCAAGATCTTAGGGGAAACACCATATATTTT. The chain uses TRBV4-3 and TRBJ1-3, with unresolved D. Germline V gene data show CDR1 as LGHNA and CDR2 as YSLEER. The V end lost 0 bases, the J end lost 4 bases, and 7 bases lay between the germline ends. This CDR3 has 14 residues.

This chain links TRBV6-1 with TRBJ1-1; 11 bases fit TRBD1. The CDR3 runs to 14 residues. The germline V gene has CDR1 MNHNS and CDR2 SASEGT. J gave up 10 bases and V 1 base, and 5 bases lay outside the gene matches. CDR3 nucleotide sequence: TGTGCCAGCAGTGAAGTAGGGGACAGGGGGAGAGCTTTCTTT. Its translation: CASSEVGDRGRAFF.

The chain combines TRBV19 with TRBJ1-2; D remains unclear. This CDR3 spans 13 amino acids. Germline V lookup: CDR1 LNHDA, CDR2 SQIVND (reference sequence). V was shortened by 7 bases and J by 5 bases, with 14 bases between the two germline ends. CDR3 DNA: TGTGCCAGTACCCTGGCCCCGTCTTATGGCTACACCTTC. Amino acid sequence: CASTLAPSYGYTF.

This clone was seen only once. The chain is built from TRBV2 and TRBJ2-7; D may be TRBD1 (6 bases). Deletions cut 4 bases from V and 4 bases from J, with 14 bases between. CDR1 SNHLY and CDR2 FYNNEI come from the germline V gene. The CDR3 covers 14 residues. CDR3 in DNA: TGTGCCAGCAGTGGGACAGCCCGATATTACGAGCAGTACGTC. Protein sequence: CASSGTARYYEQYV.

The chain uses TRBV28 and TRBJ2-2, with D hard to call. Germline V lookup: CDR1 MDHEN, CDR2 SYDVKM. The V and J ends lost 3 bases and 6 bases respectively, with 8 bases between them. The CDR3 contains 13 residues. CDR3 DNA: TGTGCCAGCAGTTTGGCCAGTGCCGGGGAGCTGTTTTTT. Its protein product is CASSLASAGELFF.

The chain's CDR3 is CSATFYNEQFF. Here the CDR3 DNA reads TGCAGTGCTACATTCTACAATGAGCAGTTCTTC. The rearrangement links TRBV20-1 to TRBJ2-1; D gene uncertain. Germline V gene data show CDR1 as DFQATT and CDR2 as SNEGSKA (reference sequence). The CDR3 runs to 11 residues. V lost 4 bases to trimming and J lost 3 bases, with 4 bases between them.